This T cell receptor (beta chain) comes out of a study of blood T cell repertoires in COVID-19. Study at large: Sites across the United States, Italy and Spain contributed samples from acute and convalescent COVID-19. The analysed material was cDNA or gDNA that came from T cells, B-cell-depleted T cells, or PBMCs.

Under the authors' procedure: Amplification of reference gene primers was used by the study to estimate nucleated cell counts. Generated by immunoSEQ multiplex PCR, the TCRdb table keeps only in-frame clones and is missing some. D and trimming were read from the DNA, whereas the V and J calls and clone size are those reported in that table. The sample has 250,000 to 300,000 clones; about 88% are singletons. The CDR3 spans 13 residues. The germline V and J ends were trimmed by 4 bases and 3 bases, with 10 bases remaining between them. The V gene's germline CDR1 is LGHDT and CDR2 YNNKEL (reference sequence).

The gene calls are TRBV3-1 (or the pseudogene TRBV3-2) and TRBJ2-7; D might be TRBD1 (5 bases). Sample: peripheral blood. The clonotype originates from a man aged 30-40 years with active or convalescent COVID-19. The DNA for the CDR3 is TGTGCCAGCAGCCTTGTGGACAACTACGAGCAGTACTTC. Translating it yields CASSLVDNYEQYF.